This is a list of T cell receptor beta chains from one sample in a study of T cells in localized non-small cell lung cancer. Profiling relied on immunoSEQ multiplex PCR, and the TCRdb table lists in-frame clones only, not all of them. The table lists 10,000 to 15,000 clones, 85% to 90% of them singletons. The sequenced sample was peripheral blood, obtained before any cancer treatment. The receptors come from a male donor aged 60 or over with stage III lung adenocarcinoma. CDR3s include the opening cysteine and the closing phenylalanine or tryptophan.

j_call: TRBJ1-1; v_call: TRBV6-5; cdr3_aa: CASSPGESNTEAFF
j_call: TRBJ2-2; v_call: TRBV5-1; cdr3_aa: CASSLQGTGELFF
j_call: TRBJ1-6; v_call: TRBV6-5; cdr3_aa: CASSGISSYNSPLHF
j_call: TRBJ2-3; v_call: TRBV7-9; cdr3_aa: CASSFSAGADTQYF
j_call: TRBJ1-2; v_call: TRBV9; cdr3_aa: CASSVGWGQLGYTF
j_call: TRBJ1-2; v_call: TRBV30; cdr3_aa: CAWSVELLLTLRKVDGYTF
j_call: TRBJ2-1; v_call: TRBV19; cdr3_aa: CASRRTDEQFF
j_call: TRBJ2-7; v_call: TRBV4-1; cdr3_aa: CASSQVGATYEQYF
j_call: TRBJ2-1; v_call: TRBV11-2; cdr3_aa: CASSLGRNNEQFF
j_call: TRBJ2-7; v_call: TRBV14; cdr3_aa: CASSLGAGTGRYEQYF
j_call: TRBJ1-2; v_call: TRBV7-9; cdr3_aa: CASSPSTETNYGYTF
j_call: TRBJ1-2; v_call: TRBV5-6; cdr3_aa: CASSLSAGYTF
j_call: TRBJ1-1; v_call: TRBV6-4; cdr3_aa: CASSDSSRGTEAFF
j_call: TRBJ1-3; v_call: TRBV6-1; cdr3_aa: CASSEARQPSTRSGNTIYF
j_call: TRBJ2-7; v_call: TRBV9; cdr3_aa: CASSIGTGVWDTAYEQYF
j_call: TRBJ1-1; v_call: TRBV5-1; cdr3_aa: CASSLGTNTEAFF
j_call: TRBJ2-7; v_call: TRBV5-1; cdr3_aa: CASQNPGQGPSRSYEQYF
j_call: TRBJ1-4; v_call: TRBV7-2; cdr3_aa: CASSLHEGKGTNEKLFF
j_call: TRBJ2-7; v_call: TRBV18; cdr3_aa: CASSPQRASGGNEQYF
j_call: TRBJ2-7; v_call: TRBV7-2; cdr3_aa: CASSPSSTASYEQYF
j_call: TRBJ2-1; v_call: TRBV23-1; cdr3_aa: CASSHPGPSSFYNEQFF
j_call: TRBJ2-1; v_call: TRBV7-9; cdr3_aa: CASSLNAPRIDEQFF
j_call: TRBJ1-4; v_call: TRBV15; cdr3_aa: CATSRDGGPGEKLFF
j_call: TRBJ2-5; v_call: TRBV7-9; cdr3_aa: CASSPGLAGHQETQYF
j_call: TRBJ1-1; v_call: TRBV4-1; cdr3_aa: CASSQASGTIVKTEAFF
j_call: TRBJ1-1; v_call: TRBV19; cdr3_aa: CASSISLENTEAFF
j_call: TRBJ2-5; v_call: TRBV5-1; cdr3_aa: CASSLQRSQETQYF
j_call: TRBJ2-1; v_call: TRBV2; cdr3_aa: CASSHPGTSGELSSYNEQFF
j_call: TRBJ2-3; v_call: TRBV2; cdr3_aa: CASSETRGGADTQYF